The entry below gives a single TCR beta chain sequence along with its context. Sequencing was performed with immunoSEQ multiplex PCR; in TCRdb, only in-frame clones are kept and a portion is missing. Here the sample spans approximately 58,000 clones, 86% being singletons. In germline, CDR1 is MNHNS, CDR2 SASEGT. The V gene lost 4 bases and the J gene lost 1 base, with 7 bases spanning the gap. The CDR3 is made up of 13 amino acids. These data are taken from a study of technical replicates of blood from a few donors. The material sequenced was PBMCs. The chain combines TRBV6-1 with TRBJ1-1; unclear D gene. The receptor was isolated from a human donor in good health. Some clones in this sample may be carry-over from other donors' samples. In nucleotides, the CDR3 is TGTGCCAGCAGTGGGGCGGGGAACACTGAAGCTTTCTTT. Translating gives CASSGAGNTEAFF.